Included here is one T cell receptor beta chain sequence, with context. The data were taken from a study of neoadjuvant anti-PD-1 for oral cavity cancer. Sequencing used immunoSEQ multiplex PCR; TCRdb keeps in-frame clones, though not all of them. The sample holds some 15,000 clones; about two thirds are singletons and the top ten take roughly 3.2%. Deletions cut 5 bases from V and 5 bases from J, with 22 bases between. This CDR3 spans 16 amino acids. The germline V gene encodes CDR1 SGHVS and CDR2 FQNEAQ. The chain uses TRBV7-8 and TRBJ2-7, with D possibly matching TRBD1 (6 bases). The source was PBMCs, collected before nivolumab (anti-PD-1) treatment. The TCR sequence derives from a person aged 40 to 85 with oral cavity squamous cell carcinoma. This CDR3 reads CASSPWQSGTPDEQYF. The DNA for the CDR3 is TGTGCCAGCAGCCCCTGGCAATCCGGGACACCCGACGAGCAGTACTTC.